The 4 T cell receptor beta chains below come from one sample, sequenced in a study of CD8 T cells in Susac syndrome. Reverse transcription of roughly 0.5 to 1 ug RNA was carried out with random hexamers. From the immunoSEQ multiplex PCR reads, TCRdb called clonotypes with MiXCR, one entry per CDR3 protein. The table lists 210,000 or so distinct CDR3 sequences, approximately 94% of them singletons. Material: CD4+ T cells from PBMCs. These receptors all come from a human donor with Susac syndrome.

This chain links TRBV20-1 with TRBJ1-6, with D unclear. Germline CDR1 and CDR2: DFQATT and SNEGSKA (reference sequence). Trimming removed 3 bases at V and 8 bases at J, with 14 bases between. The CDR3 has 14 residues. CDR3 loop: CSARRDQRDSPLHF. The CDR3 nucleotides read TGCAGTGCTAGGAGGGATCAGAGGGATTCACCCCTCCACTTT.

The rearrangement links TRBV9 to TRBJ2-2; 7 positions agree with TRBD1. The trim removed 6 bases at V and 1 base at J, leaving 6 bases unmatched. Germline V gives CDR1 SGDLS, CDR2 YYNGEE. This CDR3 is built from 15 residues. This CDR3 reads CASTRQGENTGELFF. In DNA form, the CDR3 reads TGTGCCAGCACCCGGCAGGGGGAGAACACCGGGGAGCTGTTTTTT.

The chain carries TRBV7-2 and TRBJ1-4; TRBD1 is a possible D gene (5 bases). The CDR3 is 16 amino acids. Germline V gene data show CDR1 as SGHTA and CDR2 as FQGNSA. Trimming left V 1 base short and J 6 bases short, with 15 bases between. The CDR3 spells CASSLDAAGVHEKLFF. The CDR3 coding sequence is TGTGCCAGCAGCTTAGATGCGGCGGGGGTCCATGAAAAACTGTTTTTT.

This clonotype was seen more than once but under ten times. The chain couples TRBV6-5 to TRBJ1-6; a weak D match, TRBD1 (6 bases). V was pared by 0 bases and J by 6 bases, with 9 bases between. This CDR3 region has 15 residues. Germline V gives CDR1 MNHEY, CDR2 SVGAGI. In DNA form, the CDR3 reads TGTGCCAGCAGTTACTCGGGGGCCGCTAATTCACCCCTCCACTTT. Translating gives CASSYSGAANSPLHF.